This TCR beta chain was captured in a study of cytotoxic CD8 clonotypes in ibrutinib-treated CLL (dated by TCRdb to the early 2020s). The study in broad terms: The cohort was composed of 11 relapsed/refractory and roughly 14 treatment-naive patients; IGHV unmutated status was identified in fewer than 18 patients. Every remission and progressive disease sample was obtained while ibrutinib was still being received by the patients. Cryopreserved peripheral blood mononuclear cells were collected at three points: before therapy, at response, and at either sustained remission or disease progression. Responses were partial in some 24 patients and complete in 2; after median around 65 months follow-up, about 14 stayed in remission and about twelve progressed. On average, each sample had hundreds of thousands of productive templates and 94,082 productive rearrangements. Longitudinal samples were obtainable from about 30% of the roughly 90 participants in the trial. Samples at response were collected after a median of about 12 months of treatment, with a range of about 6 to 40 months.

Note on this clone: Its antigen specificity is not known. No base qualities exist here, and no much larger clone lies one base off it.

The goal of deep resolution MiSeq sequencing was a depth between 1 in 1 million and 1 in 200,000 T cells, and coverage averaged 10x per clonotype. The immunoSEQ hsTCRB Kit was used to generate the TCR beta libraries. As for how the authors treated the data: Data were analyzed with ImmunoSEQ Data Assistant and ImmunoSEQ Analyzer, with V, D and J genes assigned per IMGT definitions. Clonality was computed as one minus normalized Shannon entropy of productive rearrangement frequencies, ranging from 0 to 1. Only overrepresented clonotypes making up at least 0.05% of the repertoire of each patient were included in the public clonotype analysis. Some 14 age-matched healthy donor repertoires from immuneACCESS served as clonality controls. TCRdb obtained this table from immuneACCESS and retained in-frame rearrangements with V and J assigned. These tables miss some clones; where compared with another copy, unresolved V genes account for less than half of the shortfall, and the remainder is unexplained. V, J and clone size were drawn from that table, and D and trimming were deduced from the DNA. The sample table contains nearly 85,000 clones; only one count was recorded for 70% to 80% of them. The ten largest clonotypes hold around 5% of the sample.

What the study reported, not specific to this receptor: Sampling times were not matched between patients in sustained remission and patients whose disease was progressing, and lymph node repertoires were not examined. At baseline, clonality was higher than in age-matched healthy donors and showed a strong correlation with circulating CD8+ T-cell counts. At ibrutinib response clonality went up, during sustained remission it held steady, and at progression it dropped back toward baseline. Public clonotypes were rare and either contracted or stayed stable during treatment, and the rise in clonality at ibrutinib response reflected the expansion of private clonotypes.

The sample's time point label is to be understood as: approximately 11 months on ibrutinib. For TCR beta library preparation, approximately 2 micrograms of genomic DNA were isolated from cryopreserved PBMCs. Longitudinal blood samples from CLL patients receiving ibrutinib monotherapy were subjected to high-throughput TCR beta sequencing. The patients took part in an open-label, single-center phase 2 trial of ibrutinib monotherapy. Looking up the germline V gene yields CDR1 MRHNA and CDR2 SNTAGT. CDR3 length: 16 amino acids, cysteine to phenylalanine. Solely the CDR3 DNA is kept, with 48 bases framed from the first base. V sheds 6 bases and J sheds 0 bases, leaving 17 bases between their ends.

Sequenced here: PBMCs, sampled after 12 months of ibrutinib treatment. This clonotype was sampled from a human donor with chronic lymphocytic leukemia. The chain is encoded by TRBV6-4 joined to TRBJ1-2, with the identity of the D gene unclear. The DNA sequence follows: TGTGCCAGCAGGCCCGACGGCGGCTTATCTAACTATGGCTACACCTTC. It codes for CASRPDGGLSNYGYTF.